These T cell receptor beta chains were read from a single sample in a study of control samples from healthy donors and cancer patients. Using immunoSEQ multiplex PCR, the repertoire was profiled, and TCRdb retains in-frame clones only, with some absent. The sample includes about 190,000 clones, around 93% of them seen just once. The specimen sequenced was blood. The receptors derive from a man aged 25-45 years in good health. The CDR3 runs from the conserved cysteine through the conserved F or W. The D gene is left open where the match is weak. Not all rows give a size; the values are once, few, many and, for expanded clones, a class.

J | size | V | D | CDR3 | DNA
TRBJ2-4 | once | TRBV18 | TRBD1 | CASSPTGGQAKNIQYF | TGTGCCAGCTCACCGACAGGGGGCCAAGCCAAAAACATTCAGTACTTC
TRBJ2-7 | NA | TRBV7-6 | TRBD2 | CASSLEGTSGGVYEQYF | TGTGCCAGCAGCTTAGAAGGGACTAGCGGGGGGGTCTACGAGCAGTACTTC
TRBJ2-3 | NA | TRBV7-3 | TRBD2 | CASSPIAGGFTDTQYF | TGTGCCAGCAGCCCCATTGCGGGGGGGTTTACAGATACGCAGTATTTT
TRBJ2-4 | once | TRBV15 | NA | CATSRGRGQAKNIQYF | TGTGCCACCAGCAGAGGAAGAGGTCAAGCCAAAAACATTCAGTACTTC
TRBJ2-1 | NA | TRBV25-1 | TRBD2 | CASSEVRGGYNEQFF | TGTGCCAGCAGTGAGGTGCGGGGGGGGTACAATGAGCAGTTCTTC
TRBJ1-4 | NA | TRBV18 | NA | CASSPPGAGTNEKLFF | TGTGCCAGCTCACCCCCTGGAGCAGGTACTAATGAAAAACTGTTTTTT
TRBJ2-7 | NA | TRBV7-9 | TRBD2 | CASSLGGPSYEQYF | TGTGCCAGCAGCTTGGGAGGGCCATCCTACGAGCAGTACTTC
TRBJ2-3 | NA | TRBV6-5 | NA | CASSSGGQDTQYF | TGTGCCAGCAGTTCTGGGGGGCAGGATACGCAGTATTTT
TRBJ1-6 | NA | TRBV30 | TRBD1 | CAWRGDRGNSPLHF | TGTGCCTGGAGAGGGGACAGGGGGAATTCACCCCTCCACTTT
TRBJ2-3 | NA | TRBV7-9 | NA | CASSSGLPSTDTQYF | TGTGCCAGCAGCTCAGGACTCCCTAGCACAGATACGCAGTATTTT